A single sample gave rise to the 14 T cell receptor beta chains below, sequenced in a study of STAT5B mutations in CD4+ large granular lymphocyte leukemia. Only in-frame clones appear in the TCRdb table, and some are missing; sequencing was by immunoSEQ multiplex PCR. The sample yields about 21,000 clones, more than 65% seen once. Sequencing was carried out using CD4+ T cells from blood buffy coats. These receptor sequences come from a human donor in good health.

This clone was picked up one time. The chain recombines TRBV19 with TRBJ2-6; no reliable D call. The germline V gene encodes CDR1 LNHDA and CDR2 SQIVND (reference sequence). This CDR3 comprises 15 residues. CDR3 nucleotides: TGTGCATCGACATTTCAAAGCTCTGGGGCCAACGTCCTGACTTTC. Translation: CASTFQSSGANVLTF.

This clone appeared a single time. The rearrangement links TRBV6-6 to TRBJ2-7, with D possibly being TRBD1 or TRBD2 (7 bases each). Looked up from germline, CDR1 is MNHNY and CDR2 is SVGAGI (reference sequence). There are 14 residues in the CDR3. V was trimmed by 5 bases and J by 9 bases, leaving 20 bases between them. The CDR3 sequence is CASSQGGTTPWQYF. The CDR3 DNA sequence: TGTGCCAGCAGTCAGGGGGGGACTACCCCGTGGCAGTACTTC.

This clone was recorded once. The chain combines TRBV28 with TRBJ2-3; 11 bases agree with TRBD2. CDR3 length: 16 residues. Germline CDR1 is MDHEN and CDR2 is SYDVKM. V shed 4 bases and J 2 bases; nucleotides not matched to a gene: 5. The CDR3 spells CASSSFSGRATDTQYF. The CDR3 DNA is TGTGCCAGCAGTTCCTTTAGCGGGAGGGCCACAGATACGCAGTATTTT.

The gene calls are TRBV7-2 and TRBJ1-2; D is unresolved. The CDR3 sequence is 14 residues long. Between the trimmed V and J ends, which lost 0 bases and 9 bases, there was a span of 14 bases. The germline CDR1 and CDR2 sequences are SGHTA and FQGNSA. The CDR3 spells CASSLALQARSYTF. For the CDR3, the DNA is TGTGCCAGCAGCTTAGCGCTCCAGGCCAGAAGCTACACCTTC.

The V gene is TRBV14, the J gene TRBJ1-1, with D unresolved. V was clipped by 3 bases and J by 3 bases, with 8 bases between them. The germline CDR1 and CDR2 sequences are SGHDN and FVKESK. CDR3 length equals 13 residues. CDR3 sequence (DNA): TGTGCCAGCAGCCAGGACGGGTACACTGAAGCTTTCTTT. This encodes CASSQDGYTEAFF.

The gene calls are TRBV7-9 and TRBJ2-7, with TRBD2 as a possible D gene (6 bases). Germline values: CDR1 SEHNR, CDR2 FQNEAQ (reference sequence). Trimming removed 1 base at V and 5 bases at J, with 12 bases between. The CDR3 loop spans 14 amino acids. Written as DNA, the CDR3 is TGTGCCAGCAGCTTAGGTGGGGGGAACGACGAGCAGTACTTC. Its translation is CASSLGGGNDEQYF.

This clone was detected only once. The rearrangement joins TRBV5-6 to TRBJ2-7, with 7 bases matching TRBD2. The ends lost 6 bases at V and 2 bases at J; junction bases unmatched: 5. The CDR3 is made up of 13 amino acids. Germline lookup yields CDR1 SGHDT and CDR2 YYEEEE. CDR3 amino acids: CASNGEGPYEQYF. CDR3 DNA sequence: TGTGCCAGCAATGGGGAGGGCCCCTACGAGCAGTACTTC.

The chain carries TRBV7-2 and TRBJ2-1, with D uncertain. V was clipped by 7 bases and J by 9 bases, with 10 bases between them. Germline CDR1 reads SGHTA; CDR2 reads FQGNSA. This CDR3 region has 11 residues. In DNA form, the CDR3 reads TGTGCCAGCAATAGAGATCGTGAGCAGTTCTTC. As protein: CASNRDREQFF. Combining the CDR3 with reference TRBV7-2 and TRBJ2-1 gives the whole variable domain GAGVSQSPSNKVTEKGKDVELRCDPISGHTALYWYRQSLGQGLEFLIYFQGNSAPDKSGLPSDRFSAERTGGSVSTLTIQRTQQEDSAVYLCASNRDREQFFGPGTRLTVL.

The chain has TRBV18 and TRBJ2-7, with D tentatively TRBD2 (6 bases). CDR1 is KGHSH, CDR2 LQKENI, per germline. This CDR3 contains 13 residues. Trimming took 2 bases from V and 6 from J, leaving 11 bases between them. CDR3 residues: CASSPSGVPEQYF. As DNA, the CDR3 is TGTGCCAGCTCACCATCGGGGGTGCCCGAGCAGTACTTC. Full variable domain (remainder filled in from reference TRBV18 and TRBJ2-7): NAGVMQNPRHLVRRRGQEARLRCSPMKGHSHVYWYRQLPEEGLKFMVYLQKENIIDESGMPKERFSAEFPKEGPSILRIQQVVRGDSAAYFCASSPSGVPEQYFGPGTRLTVT.

The J gene is TRBJ1-4, the V gene TRBV28, with 8 bases fitting TRBD1. Germline V lookup: CDR1 MDHEN, CDR2 SYDVKM. This CDR3 has 15 residues. Unmatched junction bases numbered 5, after V lost 4 bases and J lost 4 bases. Here the CDR3 reads CASSSDRVVNEKLFF. CDR3 nucleotide sequence: TGTGCCAGCAGTTCGGACAGGGTGGTTAATGAAAAACTGTTTTTT.

V gene TRBV18 combines with J gene TRBJ2-7; TRBD1 agrees at 10 bases. The trim removed 5 bases at V and 7 bases at J, leaving 11 bases unmatched. Per germline, CDR1 KGHSH and CDR2 LQKENI. The CDR3 contains 15 residues. The CDR3 nucleotides read TGTGCCAGCTCAATGGGACAGGGGAGTTACGGAGAGCAGTACTTC. Translated, it gives CASSMGQGSYGEQYF.

Written as DNA, the CDR3 is TGTGCCAGCAGCCAAGAACGGACGAGTTCCTACGAGCAGTACTTC. Its translation: CASSQERTSSYEQYF. J is TRBJ2-7 and V is TRBV4-2, with D uncertain. With 0 bases removed from V and 1 base from J, the gap between germline ends came to 10 bases. This CDR3 contains 15 residues. Germline CDR1 LGHNA, CDR2 YNFKEQ.

This clone was counted a few times. The chain uses TRBV19 and TRBJ2-2; unclear D gene. Germline assignment: CDR1 LNHDA and CDR2 SQIVND (reference sequence). V gave up 7 bases and J gave up 0 bases, with 9 bases separating them. The CDR3 totals 14 residues. The CDR3 nucleotides read TGTGCCAGTACCTACACCGCGAACACCGGGGAGCTGTTTTTT. It translates to CASTYTANTGELFF.

This sequence joins TRBV18 and TRBJ1-2; the D is unclear. Germline-derived CDR1 and CDR2 are KGHSH and LQKENI. The CDR3 runs 14 residues. Trimming took 1 base from V and 7 from J, leaving 13 bases between them. The CDR3 is CASSPLEGAGGYTF. The CDR3 DNA reads TGTGCCAGCTCACCACTAGAGGGCGCCGGTGGCTACACCTTC.